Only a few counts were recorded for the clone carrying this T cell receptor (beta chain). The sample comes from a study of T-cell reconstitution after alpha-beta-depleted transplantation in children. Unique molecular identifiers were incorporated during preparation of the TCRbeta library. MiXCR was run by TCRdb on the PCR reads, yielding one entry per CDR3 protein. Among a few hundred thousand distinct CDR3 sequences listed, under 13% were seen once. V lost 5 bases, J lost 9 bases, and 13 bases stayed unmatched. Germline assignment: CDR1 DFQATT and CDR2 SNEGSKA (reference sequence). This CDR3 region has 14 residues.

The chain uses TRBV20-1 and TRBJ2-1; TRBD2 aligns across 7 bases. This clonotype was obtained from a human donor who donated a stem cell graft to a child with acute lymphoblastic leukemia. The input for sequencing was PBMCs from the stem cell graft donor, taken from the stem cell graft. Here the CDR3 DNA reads TGCAGTGCTCCAGCTCGCGGGAGTGGTAGTGAGCAGTTCTTC. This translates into CSAPARGSGSEQFF.